The T cell receptor beta chain described here comes from a study of response to subunit inactivated influenza vaccine. In TCRdb, the RT-PCR reads were re-called with MiXCR into one record per CDR3 protein. The sample shows hundreds of thousands of distinct CDR3 sequences, around 11% of them seen only once. This clonotype was seen a few times. Germline lookup yields CDR1 SGHKS and CDR2 YYEKEE (reference sequence). The CDR3 length is 14 residues. V was pared by 2 bases and J by 6 bases, with 12 bases between. This sample was also put to use in a study of T cells expressing NK-cell markers. Per that study: Scientists made TCR beta cDNA using 5'RACE template switching with UMIs. There were a handful of donors in whom these clonotypes also led the CD3+CD56-NKG2C+ fraction. The HCMV specificity of the expanded NKG2C+ T cell clones stayed unresolved.

The chain carries TRBV5-5 and TRBJ2-1; D uncertain. The sample in question was PBMCs from blood, obtained on the day of vaccination. The sequence came from a man aged 50-59 years who received an inactivated influenza vaccine. CDR3 region: CASSLQPDVNEQFF. The CDR3 nucleotides read TGTGCCAGCAGCTTACAGCCTGATGTCAATGAGCAGTTCTTC.